Presented here are 13 T cell receptor beta chains from one specimen sequenced in a study of T-cell reconstitution after alpha-beta-depleted transplantation in children. Using unique molecular identifiers, the investigators prepared the TCRbeta library. TCRdb analysed the PCR reads with MiXCR anew, one entry per CDR3 protein. The sample contains 600,000 to 800,000 distinct CDR3 sequences, 13% of which appear only once. Sequences were derived from PBMCs, sampled before TCRalphabeta/CD19-depleted stem cell transplant. The source of these receptors is a girl aged 2 to 9 with congenital amegakaryocytic thrombocytopenia, due to receive a stem cell transplant.

This clonotype was detected many times. The chain couples TRBV30 to TRBJ2-7; 10 bases match TRBD2. J lost 6 bases, V lost 4 bases, and 3 bases had no gene match. Germline assignment: CDR1 GTSNPN and CDR2 SVGIG (reference sequence). This CDR3 spans 12 amino acids. CDR3 coding DNA: TGTGCCTGGACTAGCGGGAGTCTCGAGCAGTACTTC. It encodes CAWTSGSLEQYF.

The table lists this clonotype with a few counts. CDR3 sequence reads: CATSRLDFGFANTGELFF. CDR3 coding DNA: TGTGCCACCAGCAGACTAGATTTTGGGTTTGCGAACACCGGGGAGCTGTTTTTT. The J gene is TRBJ2-2, the V gene TRBV15; D is ambiguous. The V and J ends lost 2 bases and 0 bases respectively, with 16 bases between them. The germline CDR1 and CDR2 sequences are LNHNV and YYDKDF (reference sequence). The CDR3 has 18 amino acids.

In this sample, this clonotype turned up many times. CDR3 residues: CASSQETVYTGELFF. CDR3 DNA sequence: TGCGCCAGCAGCCAAGAGACAGTTTACACCGGGGAGCTGTTTTTT. J is TRBJ2-2 and V is TRBV5-1; D is perhaps TRBD1 (5 bases). CDR1 and CDR2 from the germline V gene are SGHRS and YFSETQ. This CDR3 has 15 residues. The V and J ends lost 4 bases and 3 bases respectively, with 13 bases between them.

This clonotype was counted only a few times. The chain carries TRBV29-1 and TRBJ2-5, with 7 bases lining up with TRBD2. The CDR3 sequence is 15 residues long. Germline trimming cut 7 bases from V and 1 base from J; bases unmatched to any gene: 12. From germline, CDR1 is SQVTM and CDR2 ANQGSEA. The CDR3, as DNA: TGCAGCGGATCCGGGACTACAGTGAGCCAAGAGACCCAGTACTTC. It codes for CSGSGTTVSQETQYF.

This clonotype was seen at least ten times. In DNA, the CDR3 is TGTGCCAGCACCAAACTCCGAGGGGCCCCTATTTACAATGAGCAGTTCTTC. Its protein is CASTKLRGAPIYNEQFF. The chain links TRBV6-1 to TRBJ2-1, with D perhaps TRBD1 or TRBD2 (5 bases each). The CDR3 totals 17 residues. Germline lookup yields CDR1 MNHNS and CDR2 SASEGT. V gave up 7 bases and J gave up 4 bases, with 23 bases separating them.

This clonotype turned up a few times. The chain combines TRBV30 with TRBJ1-4; a possible D gene is TRBD1 (5 bases). V was pared by 6 bases and J by 4 bases, with 12 bases between. The CDR3 has 13 residues. CDR1 and CDR2 from the germline V gene are GTSNPN and SVGIG (reference sequence). The CDR3 is CACPTANNEKLFF. Written as DNA, the CDR3 is TGTGCCTGCCCGACAGCAAATAATGAAAAACTGTTTTTT.

There are many counts of this clonotype. The chain joins TRBV6-2 or TRBV6-3 to TRBJ1-2; D gene uncertain. Germline CDR1 reads MNHEY; CDR2 reads SVGEGT. Trimming shortened V by 2 bases and J by 4 bases, and 5 bases separated the two germline ends. The CDR3 length is 12 residues. CDR3 nucleotide sequence: TGTGCCAGCAGTTACGATGGCTATGGCTACACCTTC. It is translated as CASSYDGYGYTF.

The V gene is TRBV19, the J gene TRBJ2-1; 9 nucleotides match TRBD2. The CDR3 contains 16 residues. V lost 4 bases and J lost 9; bases outside the gene matches: 13. CDR1 is LNHDA and CDR2 is SQIVND in the germline V gene (reference sequence). This chain's CDR3 is CASSTRTSREGGEQFF. DNA for the CDR3: TGTGCCAGTAGTACCCGGACATCGCGGGAGGGCGGTGAGCAGTTCTTC.

This clonotype was observed many times. This chain joins TRBV9 and TRBJ2-1; D not resolved. Trimming shortened V by 0 bases and J by 0 bases, and 10 bases separated the two germline ends. The CDR3 extends over 16 amino acids. Looked up from germline, CDR1 is SGDLS and CDR2 is YYNGEE. CDR3 nucleotides: TGTGCCAGCAGCGTAGAAGGCGGAAGCTCCTACAATGAGCAGTTCTTC. Its protein is CASSVEGGSSYNEQFF.

A word on this clonotype: The CDR3 ends on some other residue instead of the conserved phenylalanine or tryptophan, so this is likely a read error. This chain links TRBV27 with TRBJ1-1; 8 bases line up with TRBD1. Trimming took 7 bases from V and 1 from J; bases not matched to a gene: 8. This CDR3 has 15 residues. The germline gives CDR1 MNHEY, CDR2 SMNVEV (reference sequence). This CDR3 reads CASTRSQGGNTEAFI. The CDR3 DNA reads as TGTGCCAGCACAAGATCACAGGGGGGGAACACTGAAGCTTTCATT.

This clonotype came up a few times. The chain employs TRBV5-1 and TRBJ2-7; 7 positions match TRBD2. With V trimmed by 0 bases and J by 3 bases, 6 bases remained unmatched. Germline CDR1 is SGHRS and CDR2 is YFSETQ. The CDR3 sequence is 15 residues long. CDR3 nucleotides: TGCGCCAGCAGCTTGGGTCCAGGGAGGGACTACGAGCAGTACTTC. Protein: CASSLGPGRDYEQYF.

This clonotype was found many times. This chain joins TRBV5-1 and TRBJ2-2; 7 bases agree with TRBD1. V shed 4 bases and J 2 bases; nucleotides not matched to a gene: 14. The CDR3 is made up of 18 amino acids. Germline CDR1 SGHRS, CDR2 YFSETQ. DNA of the CDR3: TGCGCCAGCAGCATAGGGCGTACAGGACAGGCCAACACCGGGGAGCTGTTTTTT. It codes for CASSIGRTGQANTGELFF.

The sample holds many counts of this clonotype. The chain combines TRBV24-1 with TRBJ2-1, with 7 positions matching TRBD1. V lost 2 bases to trimming and J lost 10 bases; unmatched junction nucleotides: 13. Germline assignment: CDR1 KGHDR and CDR2 SFDVKD. The CDR3 extends over 16 amino acids. This chain's CDR3 is CATSDYRDSLSGEQFF. DNA for the CDR3: TGTGCCACCAGTGATTACCGGGACAGCCTCTCGGGGGAGCAGTTCTTC.